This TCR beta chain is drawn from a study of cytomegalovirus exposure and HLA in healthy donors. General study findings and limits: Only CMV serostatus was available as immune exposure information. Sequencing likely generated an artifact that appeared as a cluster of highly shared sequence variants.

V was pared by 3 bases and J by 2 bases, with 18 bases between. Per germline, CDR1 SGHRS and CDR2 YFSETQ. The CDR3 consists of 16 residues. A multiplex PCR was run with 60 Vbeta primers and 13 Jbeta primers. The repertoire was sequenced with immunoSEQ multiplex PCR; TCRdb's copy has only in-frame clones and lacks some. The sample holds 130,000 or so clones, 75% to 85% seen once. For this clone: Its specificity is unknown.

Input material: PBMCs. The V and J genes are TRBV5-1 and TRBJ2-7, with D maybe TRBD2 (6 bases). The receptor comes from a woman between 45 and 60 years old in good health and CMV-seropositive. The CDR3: CASSSGGRWETYEQYF. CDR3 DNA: TGCGCCAGCAGCTCTGGGGGGAGGTGGGAAACCTACGAGCAGTACTTC.